The 30 T cell receptor beta chains listed next were all sequenced from one sample in a study of OX40 agonist ivuxolimab in advanced cancers. Repertoires were generated with immunoSEQ multiplex PCR, while TCRdb's copy carries only in-frame clones and drops some. The profile covers more than 75,000 clones, with around nine tenths appearing a single time and 0.8% to 1% taken by the ten largest. The input for sequencing was CD4+ or CD8+ T cells sorted from blood, taken in a trial of the OX40 agonist ivuxolimab. These receptors were collected from an adult with an advanced solid tumor such as melanoma, head and neck, liver or kidney cancer.

This clone appeared once. The chain joins TRBV28 to TRBJ2-6; D possibly corresponds to TRBD2 (5 bases). This CDR3 has 15 residues. CDR1 and CDR2 (germline): MDHEN, SYDVKM. Trimming took off 6 bases at V and 4 bases at J, with 13 bases between the two ends. In nucleotides, the CDR3 is TGTGCCAGCAGCTCCCCGGGAACCGGGGCCAACGTCCTGACTTTC. Translation: CASSSPGTGANVLTF. Full variable domain (missing parts from reference TRBV28 and TRBJ2-6): DVKVTQSSRYLVKRTGEKVFLECVQDMDHENMFWYRQDPGLGLRLIYFSYDVKMKEKGDIPEGYSVSREKKERFSLILESASTNQTSMYLCASSSPGTGANVLTFGAGSRLTVL.

The DNA of the CDR3 is TGTGCCAGCAGTCCCCAGACCGCGGGAGGCTACACCTTC. Translation: CASSPQTAGGYTF. The chain joins TRBV6-6 to TRBJ1-2; no definite D call. This CDR3 contains 13 residues. Germline CDR1 MNHNY, CDR2 SVGAGI (reference sequence). Trimming pared 5 bases from V and 8 bases from J, leaving 15 bases between.

The rearrangement uses TRBV6-1 and TRBJ2-7; 9 bases match TRBD1. The CDR3 is 13 residues long. The V and J ends lost 6 bases and 1 base, in that order; junction bases with no gene match: 1. The germline V gene encodes CDR1 MNHNS and CDR2 SASEGT. The CDR3 spells CASRGTGSYEQYV. The CDR3 nucleotides are TGTGCCAGCAGGGGGACAGGGTCCTACGAGCAGTACGTC.

V usage is TRBV14 and J usage is TRBJ2-3; possible D gene TRBD2, 6 bases. This CDR3 region has 15 residues. CDR1 SGHDN and CDR2 FVKESK come from the germline V gene. The V end lost 4 bases, the J end lost 2 bases, and 13 bases lay between the germline ends. The CDR3 DNA reads TGTGCCAGCAGCCCAGGGAGGCCCTACACAGATACGCAGTATTTT. Translating it yields CASSPGRPYTDTQYF.

The CDR3 nucleotides are TGTGCCAGCAGCTTAGTGGACCGATTCCACAATGAGCAGTTCTTC. Translated, it gives CASSLVDRFHNEQFF. The chain employs TRBV7-9 and TRBJ2-1; D not certain. Between the trimmed V and J ends, which lost 1 base and 5 bases, there was a span of 12 bases. CDR1 and CDR2 from the germline V gene are SEHNR and FQNEAQ (reference sequence). CDR3 length: 15 amino acids.

The gene calls are TRBV9 and TRBJ2-1; TRBD2 might be the D (6 bases). CDR1 and CDR2 (germline): SGDLS, YYNGEE. CDR3 size: 14 residues. V was shortened by 1 base and J by 9 bases, with 14 bases between the two germline ends. CDR3 sequence reads: CASSVRELRAEQFF. As DNA, the CDR3 is TGTGCCAGCAGCGTACGGGAGTTAAGGGCTGAGCAGTTCTTC.

The CDR3, as DNA: TGTGCCAGCAGCTTGGGGGGGTTTGGGGAGCCCCAGCATTTT. Its translation is CASSLGGFGEPQHF. J is TRBJ1-5 and V is TRBV5-4, with a possible D match to TRBD1 (5 bases). CDR1 and CDR2 from the germline V gene are SGHNT and YYREEE (reference sequence). The CDR3 extends over 14 amino acids. V was shortened by 0 bases and J by 8 bases, with 12 bases between the two germline ends.

The CDR3 loop is CASSSVGSNQPQHF. The DNA for the CDR3 is TGTGCCAGCAGCTCAGTGGGGAGCAATCAGCCCCAGCATTTT. The chain carries TRBV2 and TRBJ1-5; D unclear. The V gene lost 6 bases and the J gene lost 1 base, with 10 bases spanning the gap. The CDR3 runs to 14 residues. CDR1 is SNHLY and CDR2 is FYNNEI in the germline V gene.

The V and J genes are TRBV30 and TRBJ1-5; D is unresolved. Looked up from germline, CDR1 is GTSNPN and CDR2 is SVGIG (reference sequence). The CDR3 totals 13 residues. V was clipped by 5 bases and J by 6 bases, with 14 bases between them. The CDR3 DNA is TGTGCCTGGGCCGCCAGTGAGCGTCAGCCCCAGCATTTT. Translating it yields CAWAASERQPQHF. Looking up the rest from reference TRBV30 and TRBJ1-5 gives the full variable domain: SQTIHQWPATLVQPVGSPLSLECTVEGTSNPNLYWYRQAAGRGLQLLFYSVGIGQISSEVPQNLSASRPQDRQFILSSKKLLLSDSGFYLCAWAASERQPQHFGDGTRLSIL.

The rearrangement joins TRBV4-3 to TRBJ2-2; D uncertain. In germline, CDR1 is LGHNA, CDR2 YSLEER. The V end lost 0 bases, the J end lost 3 bases, and 8 bases lay between the germline ends. This CDR3 spans 15 amino acids. CDR3 sequence: CASSQEGLDTGELFF. The CDR3 nucleotides are TGCGCCAGCAGCCAAGAGGGATTGGACACCGGGGAGCTGTTTTTT.

The chain employs TRBV5-3 and TRBJ2-1, with 9 bases aligning to TRBD1. TRBV5-3 counts as an open reading frame of uncertain function. Unmatched junction bases numbered 13, after V lost 5 bases and J lost 7 bases. The CDR3 length is 16 residues. CDR3 sequence (DNA): TGTGCCAGAAGTCTCGGGACAGGGAAGAGAGTAAATGAGCAGTTCTTC. It yields the protein CARSLGTGKRVNEQFF.

The V gene is TRBV2, the J gene TRBJ2-2, with 10 bases that match TRBD1. Trimming removed 11 bases from V and 4 bases from J; junction bases left unmatched: 7. Germline CDR1 SNHLY, CDR2 FYNNEI. The CDR3 covers 14 residues. The CDR3, as DNA: TGTGCCGGACAACGGACAGGGGGCACCGGGGAGCTGTTTTTT. It encodes CAGQRTGGTGELFF.

The chain employs TRBV4-3 and TRBJ2-7, with TRBD2 as a possible D gene (5 bases). CDR3 length equals 10 residues. V was pared by 9 bases and J by 2 bases, with 5 bases between. CDR1 LGHNA and CDR2 YSLEER come from the germline V gene. CDR3 coding DNA: TGCGCCAGACTAGCCTACGAGCAGTACGTC. Its translation is CARLAYEQYV.

The rearrangement uses TRBV7-9 and TRBJ2-1; possible D gene TRBD1, 6 bases. This CDR3 region has 17 residues. Germline V gene data show CDR1 as SEHNR and CDR2 as FQNEAQ (reference sequence). V lost 5 bases and J 8 bases, leaving 25 bases between the germline ends. The CDR3 spells CASSLGGWSRKVDEQFF. The DNA of the CDR3 is TGTGCCAGCAGCCTAGGGGGTTGGTCTAGAAAAGTGGATGAGCAGTTCTTC.

The chain is built from TRBV5-4 and TRBJ2-7; D gene uncertain. The germline CDR1 and CDR2 sequences are SGHNT and YYREEE (reference sequence). CDR3 length: 14 residues. The V gene lost 4 bases and the J gene lost 0 bases, with 11 bases spanning the gap. This CDR3 is CASSLAPDSYEQYV. The CDR3 nucleotides read TGTGCCAGCAGCCTTGCACCCGACTCCTACGAGCAGTACGTC.

This sequence joins TRBV7-2 and TRBJ1-2, with TRBD1 matching 12 bases. V lost 5 bases to trimming and J lost 8 bases; unmatched junction nucleotides: 3. The CDR3 consists of 13 residues. Germline CDR1 and CDR2: SGHTA and FQGNSA. The CDR3 coding sequence is TGTGCCAGCAGCGCCGGGACAGGGGGCGGCTACACCTTC. Amino acid sequence: CASSAGTGGGYTF. The entire variable domain, with the rest obtained from reference TRBV7-2 and TRBJ1-2, is as follows: GAGVSQSPSNKVTEKGKDVELRCDPISGHTALYWYRQSLGQGLEFLIYFQGNSAPDKSGLPSDRFSAERTGGSVSTLTIQRTQQEDSAVYLCASSAGTGGGYTFGSGTRLTVV.

This clone has at least ten counts. The rearrangement links TRBV29-1 to TRBJ2-1, with TRBD2 identical over 14 bases. The V gene's germline CDR1 is SQVTM and CDR2 ANQGSEA. This CDR3 has 16 residues. After removal of 6 bases from V and 7 bases from J, the junction contained 11 bases not matched to a gene. In DNA form, the CDR3 reads TGCAGCGTGGCCGGTGGGACTAGCGGGAGTGGAAATGAGCAGTTCTTC. It translates to CSVAGGTSGSGNEQFF.

The chain carries TRBV5-1 and TRBJ2-3; D not resolved. This CDR3 has 14 residues. With 5 bases removed from V and 0 bases from J, the gap between germline ends came to 10 bases. Per the germline V gene, CDR1 is SGHRS and CDR2 is YFSETQ. In DNA form, the CDR3 reads TGCGCCAGCAGGGCGACTGGAAGCACAGATACGCAGTATTTT. This sequence encodes CASRATGSTDTQYF.

The gene calls are TRBV7-2 and TRBJ2-7; D is unclear. The germline V gene has CDR1 SGHTA and CDR2 FQGNSA. The germline V and J ends were trimmed by 8 bases and 4 bases, with 15 bases remaining between them. This CDR3 is built from 13 residues. CDR3 sequence: CASARTSLYEQYV. The DNA for the CDR3 is TGTGCCAGCGCGAGGACCTCTCTATACGAGCAGTACGTC.

The gene calls are TRBV7-9 and TRBJ2-3, with 8 bases fitting TRBD1. The trim removed 4 bases at V and 2 bases at J, leaving 5 bases unmatched. CDR1 is SEHNR, CDR2 FQNEAQ, per germline (reference sequence). CDR3 length equals 15 residues. CDR3 residues: CASSSDRGYTDTQYF. The DNA of the CDR3 is TGTGCCAGCAGCTCAGACAGGGGATACACAGATACGCAGTATTTT.

This rearrangement joins TRBV4-2 to TRBJ2-7; no firm D call. The CDR3 is 15 amino acids. Germline V gene lookup returns CDR1 LGHNA and CDR2 YNFKEQ. Deletions cut 0 bases from V and 1 base from J, with 10 bases between. The CDR3 reads CASSQDDGVSYEQYF. CDR3 nucleotide sequence: TGTGCCAGCAGCCAAGATGATGGGGTTTCCTACGAGCAGTACTTC.

The chain couples TRBV29-1 to TRBJ2-1; TRBD2 matches at 8 bases. The germline gives CDR1 SQVTM, CDR2 ANQGSEA. V shed 5 bases, J shed 6 bases, and the junction held 12 bases outside the gene matches. This CDR3 is 15 amino acids long. CDR3 region: CSVTAGDVLGNEQFF. The DNA of the CDR3 is TGCAGCGTTACAGCGGGAGATGTATTAGGCAATGAGCAGTTCTTC.

This chain joins TRBV5-8 and TRBJ1-4; D gene ambiguous. CDR3 length: 12 residues. Deletions cut 9 bases from V and 7 bases from J, with 13 bases between. In germline, CDR1 is SGHTS, CDR2 YDEGEE. The CDR3: CATSTRVEKLFF. The CDR3 DNA reads as TGTGCCACTTCCACTCGGGTTGAAAAACTGTTTTTT.

The V call is TRBV5-1, the J call TRBJ1-6, with D possibly TRBD1 on 6 matching bases. V lost 4 bases, J lost 4 bases, and 9 bases lay in between. This CDR3 has 14 residues. The germline gives CDR1 SGHRS, CDR2 YFSETQ. In nucleotides, the CDR3 is TGCGCCAGCAGCCCAGGACAGTATAATTCACCCCTCCACTTT. Translating gives CASSPGQYNSPLHF.

This chain joins TRBV7-3 and TRBJ1-1; 7 nucleotides line up with TRBD1. With V trimmed by 5 bases and J by 3 bases, 6 bases remained unmatched. This CDR3 is 14 amino acids long. Germline CDR1 reads SGHTA; CDR2 reads FQGTGA. The CDR3 here is CASSPGGRHTEAFF. The CDR3 DNA reads as TGTGCCAGCAGCCCAGGGGGGCGGCACACTGAAGCTTTCTTT. Based on the CDR3 plus reference TRBV7-3 and TRBJ1-1, the full variable domain is GAGVSQTPSNKVTEKGKYVELRCDPISGHTALYWYRQSLGQGPEFLIYFQGTGAADDSGLPNDRFFAVRPEGSVSTLKIQRTERGDSAVYLCASSPGGRHTEAFFGQGTRLTVV.

This chain connects TRBV28 to TRBJ2-3; 11 nucleotides align to TRBD2. V lost 5 bases, J lost 2 bases, and 9 bases stayed unmatched. CDR3 length: 17 amino acids. CDR1 and CDR2 from the germline V gene are MDHEN and SYDVKM. Here the CDR3 reads CASSLLLAGDPTDTQYF. The CDR3 DNA sequence: TGTGCCAGCAGTCTCCTACTAGCGGGAGACCCCACAGATACGCAGTATTTT.

The genes are TRBV7-9 and TRBJ1-1; no definite D call. This CDR3 has 12 amino acids. V was shortened by 5 bases and J by 3 bases, with 7 bases between the two germline ends. Per the germline V gene, CDR1 is SEHNR and CDR2 is FQNEAQ (reference sequence). CDR3 amino acids: CASSPWDTEAFF. The CDR3 DNA sequence: TGTGCCAGCAGCCCTTGGGACACTGAAGCTTTCTTT.

Only a few counts were recorded for this clone. At the DNA level, this CDR3 is encoded by other sequences in the same sample as well. This chain joins TRBV4-2 and TRBJ2-5; 9 bases line up with TRBD2. The CDR3 covers 15 residues. The V gene's germline CDR1 is LGHNA and CDR2 YNFKEQ. Unmatched junction bases numbered 8, after V lost 4 bases and J lost 5 bases. As DNA, the CDR3 is TGTGCCAGCAGCCTTAATAGCGGGAGCGGGGAGACCCAGTACTTC. It translates to CASSLNSGSGETQYF.

The rearrangement uses TRBV10-3 and TRBJ2-6, with D uncertain. With 3 bases removed from V and 3 bases from J, the gap between germline ends came to 3 bases. This CDR3 spans 13 amino acids. Per germline, CDR1 ENHRY and CDR2 SYGVKD. The CDR3 region is CAISDVGANVLTF. CDR3 DNA: TGTGCCATCAGTGATGTTGGGGCCAACGTCCTGACTTTC.

The gene calls are TRBV27 and TRBJ1-1; D is unresolved. This CDR3 has 16 amino acids. Trimming took off 6 bases at V and 4 bases at J, with 21 bases between the two ends. Germline V gene lookup returns CDR1 MNHEY and CDR2 SMNVEV (reference sequence). The CDR3 DNA sequence: TGTGCCAGCAGCGGTACCAGTCAAGGAGGGTCCACTGAAGCTTTCTTT. This gives the protein CASSGTSQGGSTEAFF.